One sample yielded the 16 T cell receptor beta chains listed below, sequenced in a study of T cells in narcolepsy (dated 2018 in TCRdb). Library preparation used the immunoSEQ multiplex PCR assay. TCRdb took this table from immuneACCESS and kept in-frame rearrangements with V and J called. Such tables lack part of the clones; where checked against another copy, unresolved V genes explain under half of the gap, and the rest is unexplained. The sample table shows more than 20,000 clones, and 92% are seen once. The top ten clones comprise 0.9% to 1.2% of the sample. The sequenced sample consisted of CD45RA- memory CD4+ T cells from PBMCs. The sample's cell subset or site label, in plain terms: memory T cells sorted ex vivo from peripheral blood. The receptors derive from a human donor with narcolepsy.

The chain joins TRBV7-9 to TRBJ2-1; D remains ambiguous. Germline CDR1 is SEHNR and CDR2 is FQNEAQ (reference sequence). This CDR3 is 11 amino acids long. The germline V and J ends were trimmed by 3 bases and 9 bases, with 6 bases remaining between them. CDR3: CASSLDGEQFF. In DNA, the CDR3 is TGTGCCAGCAGCTTGGACGGTGAGCAGTTCTTC.

With regard to this clone: The same CDR3 also results from other DNA sequences found in this sample. V is TRBV18 and J is TRBJ1-2; D not resolved. Per the germline V gene, CDR1 is KGHSH and CDR2 is LQKENI. The V and J ends lost 3 bases and 6 bases respectively, with 17 bases between them. The CDR3 is 15 amino acids. The CDR3 loop is CASSPIPASDDGYTF. The CDR3, as DNA: TGTGCCAGCTCACCCATCCCGGCGTCTGATGATGGCTACACCTTC.

V is TRBV19 and J is TRBJ2-3, with TRBD2 as a possible D gene (7 bases). Germline V gene lookup returns CDR1 LNHDA and CDR2 SQIVND (reference sequence). V gave up 7 bases and J gave up 4 bases, with 18 bases separating them. This CDR3 region has 15 residues. CDR3 amino acids: CASTLRGRDADTQYF. CDR3 sequence (DNA): TGTGCCAGTACCCTTAGGGGGAGGGACGCAGATACGCAGTATTTT.

The genes are TRBV6-4 and TRBJ2-1; 7 bases agree with TRBD2. The ends lost 5 bases at V and 10 bases at J; junction bases unmatched: 11. The CDR3 runs to 14 residues. Germline CDR1 reads MRHNA; CDR2 reads SNTAGT. CDR3 residues: CASSPTRTSWEQFF. The DNA of the CDR3 is TGTGCCAGCAGTCCCACCCGGACTAGTTGGGAGCAGTTCTTC.

J is TRBJ1-3 and V is TRBV9, with D possibly TRBD1 on 5 matching bases. V lost 4 bases to trimming and J lost 0 bases, with 8 bases between them. This CDR3 region has 14 residues. Germline CDR1 reads SGDLS; CDR2 reads YYNGEE. The CDR3 region is CASSPDSSGNTIYF. The CDR3 DNA sequence: TGTGCCAGCAGCCCCGACAGCTCTGGAAACACCATATATTTT.

This rearrangement joins TRBV2 to TRBJ2-7; possibly TRBD2 for D (6 bases). The germline V and J ends were trimmed by 6 bases and 4 bases, with 13 bases remaining between them. Germline V gives CDR1 SNHLY, CDR2 FYNNEI. The CDR3 totals 13 residues. In DNA, the CDR3 is TGTGCCAGCAGAGGAGGGCGTGGGTACGAGCAGTACTTC. Its translation: CASRGGRGYEQYF.

This chain connects TRBV30 to TRBJ2-7, with 8 bases fitting TRBD1. The germline V gene encodes CDR1 GTSNPN and CDR2 SVGIG (reference sequence). This CDR3 has 15 amino acids. V lost 3 bases to trimming and J lost 3 bases; unmatched junction nucleotides: 10. CDR3 DNA sequence: TGTGCCTGGAGCGAGACAGGGGCCCTAAGCTACGAGCAGTACTTC. Protein sequence: CAWSETGALSYEQYF.

The J gene is TRBJ2-2, the V gene TRBV6-4; TRBD2 matches at 12 bases. Germline loops: CDR1 MRHNA, CDR2 SNTAGT. The V segment lost 7 bases and the J segment 8 bases; nucleotides outside the gene matches: 20. CDR3 size: 19 residues. In nucleotides, the CDR3 is TGTGCCAGCACCACTCCGGGGCAGGGAGGAGGACTAGCGGGAGGGGAGCTGTTTTTT. Translating gives CASTTPGQGGGLAGGELFF.

The chain joins TRBV7-9 to TRBJ2-1, with D maybe TRBD1 (7 bases). The CDR3 runs to 16 residues. The V end lost 7 bases, the J end lost 1 base, and 17 bases lay between the germline ends. Germline-derived CDR1 and CDR2 are SEHNR and FQNEAQ (reference sequence). CDR3 coding DNA: TGTGCCAGCACCCAGGGGGGCGGAGGGTCCTACAATGAGCAGTTCTTC. Its protein product is CASTQGGGGSYNEQFF.

The rearrangement uses TRBV30 and TRBJ1-5, with no clear D. Deletions cut 3 bases from V and 0 bases from J, with 12 bases between. The CDR3 contains 15 residues. The germline V gene has CDR1 GTSNPN and CDR2 SVGIG (reference sequence). DNA of the CDR3: TGTGCCTGGAGGCGAGCCGGAGATAGCAATCAGCCCCAGCATTTT. Translation: CAWRRAGDSNQPQHF.

This chain uses TRBV7-3 with TRBJ2-1, with TRBD1 matching 8 bases. Trimming removed 4 bases from V and 1 base from J; junction bases left unmatched: 3. The CDR3 contains 15 residues. Germline values: CDR1 SGHTA, CDR2 FQGTGA. The CDR3 loop is CASSWNRGSYNEQFF. The CDR3 DNA reads TGTGCCAGCAGCTGGAACAGGGGGTCCTACAATGAGCAGTTCTTC.

V and J are TRBV7-9 and TRBJ2-1; D could derive from TRBD1 or TRBD2 (5 bases each). Germline-derived CDR1 and CDR2 are SEHNR and FQNEAQ (reference sequence). CDR3 size: 12 residues. Trimming shortened V by 3 bases and J by 7 bases, and 7 bases separated the two germline ends. CDR3 region: CASSFEGNEQFF. The CDR3 nucleotides read TGTGCCAGCAGCTTCGAGGGGAATGAGCAGTTCTTC.

The rearrangement uses TRBV10-3 and TRBJ2-7; no firm D call. Trimming took 3 bases from V and 7 from J, leaving 19 bases between them. In germline, CDR1 is ENHRY, CDR2 SYGVKD. The CDR3 length is 15 residues. In DNA form, the CDR3 reads TGTGCCATCAGTGACAGGATGCCCCCCTTTGGAGAGCAGTACTTC. Translating it yields CAISDRMPPFGEQYF.

The CDR3 spells CACTRDRDYGYTF. The CDR3 nucleotides are TGTGCCTGTACCCGGGACAGAGACTATGGCTACACCTTC. This rearrangement joins TRBV30 to TRBJ1-2; TRBD1 agrees at 7 bases. The V segment lost 6 bases and the J segment 3 bases; nucleotides outside the gene matches: 7. The germline CDR1 and CDR2 sequences are GTSNPN and SVGIG (reference sequence). The CDR3 sequence is 13 residues long. The whole variable domain, filled in from reference TRBV30 and TRBJ1-2, reads SQTIHQWPATLVQPVGSPLSLECTVEGTSNPNLYWYRQAAGRGLQLLFYSVGIGQISSEVPQNLSASRPQDRQFILSSKKLLLSDSGFYLCACTRDRDYGYTFGSGTRLTVV.

The rearrangement links TRBV28 to TRBJ2-7; 11 nucleotides match TRBD2. The CDR3 contains 15 residues. The ends lost 9 bases at V and 6 bases at J; junction bases unmatched: 13. Germline V gene data show CDR1 as MDHEN and CDR2 as SYDVKM. The CDR3 region is CASSEGLAVRLEQYF. DNA of the CDR3: TGTGCCAGTTCGGAGGGACTAGCGGTGAGGCTCGAGCAGTACTTC.

This chain uses TRBV5-4 with TRBJ2-3; D gene uncertain. Germline V gene sequence: CDR1 SGHNT, CDR2 YYREEE (reference sequence). V gave up 4 bases and J gave up 0 bases, with 12 bases separating them. The CDR3 runs 15 residues. CDR3 region: CASSEDQRSTDTQYF. The CDR3 DNA is TGTGCCAGCAGCGAGGACCAGAGGAGCACAGATACGCAGTATTTT.